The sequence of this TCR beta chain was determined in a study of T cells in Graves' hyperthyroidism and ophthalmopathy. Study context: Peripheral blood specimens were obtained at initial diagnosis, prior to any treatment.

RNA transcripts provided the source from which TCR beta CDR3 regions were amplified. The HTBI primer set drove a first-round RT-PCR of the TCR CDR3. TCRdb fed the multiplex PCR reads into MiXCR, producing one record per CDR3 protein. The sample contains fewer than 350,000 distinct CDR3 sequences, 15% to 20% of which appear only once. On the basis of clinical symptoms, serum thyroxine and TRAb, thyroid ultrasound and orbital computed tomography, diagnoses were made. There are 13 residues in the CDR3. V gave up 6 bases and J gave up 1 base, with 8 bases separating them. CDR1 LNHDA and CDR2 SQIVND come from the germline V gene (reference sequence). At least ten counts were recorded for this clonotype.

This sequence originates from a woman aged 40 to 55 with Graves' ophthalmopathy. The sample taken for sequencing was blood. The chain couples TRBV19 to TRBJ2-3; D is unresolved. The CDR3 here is CASRWVGTDTQYF. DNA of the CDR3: TGTGCCAGTAGGTGGGTCGGCACAGATACGCAGTATTTT. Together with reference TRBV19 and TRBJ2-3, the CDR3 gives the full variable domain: DGGITQSPKYLFRKEGQNVTLSCEQNLNHDAMYWYRQDPGQGLRLIYYSQIVNDFQKGDIAEGYSVSREKKESFPLTVTSAQKNPTAFYLCASRWVGTDTQYFGPGTRLTVL.